Listed below are T cell receptor beta chains from one sample, sequenced in a study of blood T cell repertoires in COVID-19. Here immunoSEQ multiplex PCR was the method, and the copy in TCRdb shows in-frame clones only, minus some. The sample carries over 8,500 clones, approximately 85% recorded once. What was sequenced was peripheral blood. Receptors originate from a man aged 50 to 59 with active COVID-19. Each CDR3 is given with its conserved first and last residue. D genes are given only for firm matches. Not all rows give a size; the values are once, few, many and, for expanded clones, a class.

d_call	clone_size	j_call	v_call	cdr3_nt	cdr3_aa
TRBD2	.	TRBJ2-1	TRBV27	TGTGCCAGCAGTCGTGGGACTAGCGGGTCCTACAATGAGCAGTTCTTC	CASSRGTSGSYNEQFF
.	.	TRBJ1-1	TRBV7-9	TGTGCCAGCAGCCACCCCCAGCGGGTTGAAGCTTTCTTT	CASSHPQRVEAFF
.	.	TRBJ2-3	TRBV6-5	TGTGCCAGCAGTTACTCCAACAGGGTCCTAGATACGCAGTATTTT	CASSYSNRVLDTQYF
TRBD2	once	TRBJ2-1	TRBV29-1	TGCAGCGTGGGACTAGCGGCCAATGAGCAGTTCTTC	CSVGLAANEQFF
TRBD1	.	TRBJ1-5	TRBV19	TGTGCCAGTAGTATCGTCCCGGGACAGGGTGGCAATCAGCCCCAGCATTTT	CASSIVPGQGGNQPQHF
TRBD2	.	TRBJ2-3	TRBV7-9	TGTGCCAGCAGCTTAGGCAGCGGGAGGTCCGGAGATACGCAGTATTTT	CASSLGSGRSGDTQYF
.	once	TRBJ1-1	TRBV11-2	TGTGCCAGCAGCTTCCTAAAGACGACAGGGAACACTGAAGCTTTCTTT	CASSFLKTTGNTEAFF
TRBD1	.	TRBJ2-1	TRBV14	TGTGCCAGCAGCCAAATATCCGGGACAGGTCACAATGAGCAGTTCTTC	CASSQISGTGHNEQFF
.	.	TRBJ2-1	TRBV12-3/TRBV12-4	TGTGCCAGCAGTCTCCTGTTCCATGAGCAGTTCTTC	CASSLLFHEQFF
.	.	TRBJ2-7	TRBV19	TGTGCCAGTAGTATAGCGCAGGGGACATCCTACGAGCAGTACTTC	CASSIAQGTSYEQYF
TRBD2	.	TRBJ2-7	TRBV10-1	TGCGCCAGCAGTGACTCCGGGACTAGACCGTACGAGCAGTACTTC	CASSDSGTRPYEQYF
.	large	TRBJ1-5	TRBV5-8	TGTGCCAGCAGCATCCAGGGCTTTAGCAATCAGCCCCAGCATTTT	CASSIQGFSNQPQHF
TRBD1	.	TRBJ2-7	TRBV4-1	TGCGCCAGCAGCCAAGCTCCGGGACAGGCACTCGAGCAGTACTTC	CASSQAPGQALEQYF
TRBD1	few	TRBJ1-5	TRBV27	TGTGCCAGCAGTGCCATTGGGACAGCGCAGAGTCAGCCCCAGCATTTT	CASSAIGTAQSQPQHF
TRBD2	once	TRBJ2-1	TRBV4-1	TGCGCCAGCAGCCAAGCGTGGACTAGCCCCAATGAGCAGTTCTTC	CASSQAWTSPNEQFF